Detailed here is one T cell receptor beta chain. The antigen remains undetermined. This entry is derived from a study of OX40 agonist ivuxolimab in advanced cancers. At the level of the study: Participants averaged about 60 years of age (range about 23 to 80) and were roughly 80% male. One patient with hepatocellular carcinoma and two with cutaneous melanoma, three in all, had partial responses. Prior therapy, whether anti-PD-1, anti-PD-L1 or anti-CTLA-4, was allowed, and roughly 40% had some. Study results and caveats: Both blood CD4+ and CD8+ T cells showed clonal growth by week 6 at 0.1 to 3.0 mg/kg.

The CDR3 sequence is 13 residues long. V lost 3 bases to trimming and J lost 0 bases, with 5 bases between them. Germline CDR1 MNHNS, CDR2 SASEGT. The repertoire was sequenced with immunoSEQ multiplex PCR; TCRdb's copy has only in-frame clones and lacks some. The sample contains roughly 53,000 clones, roughly 88% of which appear only once. The TCR sequence derives from an adult with an advanced solid tumor such as melanoma, head and neck, liver or kidney cancer. Here the sequenced sample was CD4+ or CD8+ T cells sorted from blood, taken in a trial of the OX40 agonist ivuxolimab. The rearrangement links TRBV6-1 to TRBJ2-5; TRBD1 might be the D (5 bases). CDR3: CASSDRDQETQYF. The CDR3 region has the DNA TGTGCCAGCAGTGACAGGGACCAAGAGACCCAGTACTTC.